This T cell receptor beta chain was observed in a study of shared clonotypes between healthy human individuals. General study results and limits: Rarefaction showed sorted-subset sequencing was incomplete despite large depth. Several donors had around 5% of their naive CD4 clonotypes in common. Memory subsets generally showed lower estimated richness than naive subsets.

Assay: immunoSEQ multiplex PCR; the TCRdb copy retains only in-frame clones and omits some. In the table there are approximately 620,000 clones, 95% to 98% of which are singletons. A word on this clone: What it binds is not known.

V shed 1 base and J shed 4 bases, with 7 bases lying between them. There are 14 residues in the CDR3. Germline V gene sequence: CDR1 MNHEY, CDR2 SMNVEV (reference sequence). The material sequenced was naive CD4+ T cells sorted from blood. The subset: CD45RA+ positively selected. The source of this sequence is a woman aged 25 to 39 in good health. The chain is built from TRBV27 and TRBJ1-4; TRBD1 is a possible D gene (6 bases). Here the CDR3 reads CASSLYRDNEKLFF. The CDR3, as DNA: TGTGCCAGCAGTTTATACAGGGATAATGAAAAACTGTTTTTT.